The 10 T cell receptor beta chains below all came from one sample that was sequenced in a study of blood T cells in healthy people across ages. Alongside a J-beta primer mix, a sample-barcoded 5' primer served in a second PCR lasting 7 to 11 cycles. TCRdb processed the 5' RACE reads anew with MiXCR; each CDR3 protein has one entry. The sample gives under 2 million distinct CDR3 sequences, roughly 32% of which show up once; around 11% is in the top ten. The sample comprised blood. The origin of the receptors is a woman in her thirties in good health.

The chain uses TRBV20-1 and TRBJ2-2; D not certain. Trimming left V 6 bases short and J 3 bases short, with 8 bases between. Germline CDR1 and CDR2: DFQATT and SNEGSKA (reference sequence). The CDR3 has 12 residues. CDR3 in DNA: TGCAGTGCACAGAGAGACACCGGGGAGCTGTTTTTT. It yields the protein CSAQRDTGELFF.

Details on this clonotype: At one end the junction does not follow the germline gene, possibly because of a read error. The chain employs TRBV6-1 and TRBJ2-6; D remains unclear. The CDR3 consists of 16 residues. Germline values: CDR1 MNHNS, CDR2 SASEGT. The CDR3 nucleotides are TGCGCCAGCAGTGTTCAGGCCTCCTCTGGGGCCAACGTCCTGACTTTC. This encodes CASSVQASSGANVLTF.

Comment on this clonotype: The junction does not match germline at one end; this may be a read error. CDR3 coding DNA: TGTGCCTGGACCGGGACTAGCGGTTCCTACAATGGGCAGTTCTTC. The encoded protein is CAWTGTSGSYNGQFF. The rearrangement links TRBV30 to TRBJ2-1, with TRBD2 identical over 11 bases. The CDR3 consists of 15 residues. Germline-derived CDR1 and CDR2 are GTSNPN and SVGIG (reference sequence).

The chain combines TRBV4-1 with TRBJ1-4; 7 bases map to TRBD1. The CDR3 covers 16 residues. Germline-derived CDR1 and CDR2 are MGHRA and YSYEKL. Trimming at V came to 3 bases and at J to 12 bases, leaving 16 bases not matched to a gene. CDR3 nucleotide sequence: TGCGCCAGCAGCCATCCAGCCCGGGACAGAAGTCCCCAACTGTTTTTT. Translating gives CASSHPARDRSPQLFF.

This clonotype showed up just a few times. This chain links TRBV20-1 with TRBJ1-5; 9 positions agree with TRBD1. Germline V gene lookup returns CDR1 DFQATT and CDR2 SNEGSKA (reference sequence). The CDR3 is made up of 15 amino acids. The trim removed 5 bases at V and 5 bases at J, leaving 10 bases unmatched. CDR3 in DNA: TGCAGTGCTTCCCAAGGGACAGGGTGGGATCAGCCCCAGCATTTT. It codes for CSASQGTGWDQPQHF.

This sequence joins TRBV7-8 and TRBJ1-2; D remains unclear. The germline V and J ends were trimmed by 3 bases and 5 bases, with 10 bases remaining between them. This CDR3 has 13 amino acids. CDR1 SGHVS and CDR2 FQNEAQ come from the germline V gene. CDR3 sequence: CASSFARAYGYTF. The CDR3 DNA sequence: TGTGCCAGCAGCTTCGCAAGGGCGTATGGCTACACCTTC. Full variable domain (rest looked up from reference TRBV7-8 and TRBJ1-2): GAGVSQSPRYKVAKRGQDVALRCDPISGHVSLFWYQQALGQGPEFLTYFQNEAQLDKSGLPSDRFFAERPEGSVSTLKIQRTQQEDSAVYLCASSFARAYGYTFGSGTRLTVV.

V is TRBV20-1 and J is TRBJ2-7; D is unclear. The length of the CDR3 is 14 residues. V dropped 5 bases and J dropped 0 bases, with 14 bases sitting between them. The germline V gene has CDR1 DFQATT and CDR2 SNEGSKA (reference sequence). The CDR3 DNA sequence: TGCAGTGCTTCCACCGGGTCGAGCTCCTACGAGCAGTACTTC. Translating gives CSASTGSSSYEQYF.

This clonotype was detected ten times or more. The chain has TRBV29-1 and TRBJ2-1; D possibly uses TRBD1 or TRBD2 (5 bases each). CDR1 is SQVTM and CDR2 is ANQGSEA in the germline V gene. V dropped 4 bases and J dropped 4 bases, with 14 bases sitting between them. The CDR3 is 14 amino acids. The DNA for the CDR3 is TGCAGCGTTGGAGGGGTCGGGGTGTACAATGAGCAGTTCTTC. Its translation: CSVGGVGVYNEQFF.

This chain connects TRBV7-8 to TRBJ2-3, with 12 bases aligning to TRBD2. Per the germline V gene, CDR1 is SGHVS and CDR2 is FQNEAQ. J was trimmed by 0 bases and V by 3 bases; bases with no gene match: 19. The CDR3 is made up of 22 amino acids. The CDR3 DNA follows: TGTGCCAGCAGCTTTCTGACAGAGCCTAGCGGGAGGGTCCCATCTAGCACAGATACGCAGTATTTT. Protein sequence: CASSFLTEPSGRVPSSTDTQYF.

This clonotype turned up a few times. V usage is TRBV20-1 and J usage is TRBJ1-4; D gene ambiguous. Germline V gene data show CDR1 as DFQATT and CDR2 as SNEGSKA (reference sequence). The CDR3 contains 13 residues. Trimming cost V 3 bases and J 6 bases, with 11 bases left between them. The CDR3 here is CSARPMDDEKLFF. The CDR3 nucleotides are TGCAGTGCTAGGCCCATGGACGATGAAAAACTGTTTTTT.